The 18 T cell receptor beta chains reported below all come from one sample, sequenced in a study of blood T cell repertoires in COVID-19. Generated by immunoSEQ multiplex PCR, the TCRdb table keeps only in-frame clones and is missing some. The sample lists some 350,000 clones, around 83% occurring once. The sample was peripheral blood. These TCRs come from a man in his thirties or forties with active or convalescent COVID-19.

J is TRBJ1-6 and V is TRBV3-1 (or the pseudogene TRBV3-2), with 7 bases matching TRBD1. Germline loops: CDR1 LGHDT, CDR2 YNNKEL (reference sequence). The CDR3 loop spans 20 amino acids. J was trimmed by 9 bases and V by 2 bases; bases with no gene match: 22. CDR3 sequence: CASSQNVGDSHEILSSPLHF. For the CDR3, the DNA is TGTGCCAGCAGCCAAAACGTCGGGGACAGCCATGAGATTCTTAGTTCACCCCTCCACTTT.

The table lists this clone with a few counts. The chain links TRBV21-1 to TRBJ1-2; TRBD1, the table's D call, lacks a check against the DNA. TRBV21-1 is a pseudogene. There are 16 residues in the CDR3. For the CDR3, the DNA is TGTGCCAGCAGCTCTTACGGGACAGGGGGAAATCCCGGCTACACCTTC. As protein: CASSSYGTGGNPGYTF.

This clone was recorded a few times. This sequence joins TRBV3-1 (or the pseudogene TRBV3-2) and TRBJ2-7, with D possibly TRBD2 on 6 matching bases. V was shortened by 4 bases and J by 5 bases, with 9 bases between the two germline ends. Germline CDR1 is LGHDT and CDR2 is YNNKEL (reference sequence). The CDR3 runs 12 residues. The CDR3 region is CASSLGEDEQYF. The CDR3 DNA sequence: TGTGCCAGCAGCCTTGGGGAGGACGAGCAGTACTTC.

This chain joins TRBV29-1 and TRBJ2-1; tentative D call: TRBD2 (6 bases). The CDR3 extends over 16 amino acids. Germline V CDR1 and CDR2: SQVTM, ANQGSEA. Trimming removed 7 bases at V and 1 base at J, with 20 bases between. CDR3 sequence: CSAPSGPGGSYNEQFF. As DNA, the CDR3 is TGCAGCGCCCCATCGGGACCCGGGGGATCCTACAATGAGCAGTTCTTC.

In the case of this clone: Additional DNA sequences in this sample encode the identical CDR3. The V call is TRBV30, the J call TRBJ2-7, with a tentative D call TRBD1 (5 bases). CDR3 length equals 13 residues. The germline V gene encodes CDR1 GTSNPN and CDR2 SVGIG (reference sequence). The germline V and J ends were trimmed by 0 bases and 1 base, with 7 bases remaining between them. The CDR3 region has the DNA TGTGCCTGGAGTGTAGGGGATTCCTACGAGCAGTACTTC. Encoded protein: CAWSVGDSYEQYF.

The chain carries TRBV6-5 and TRBJ1-5; D call uncertain. Germline CDR1 reads MNHEY; CDR2 reads SVGAGI. CDR3 length equals 13 residues. Trimming cost V 7 bases and J 0 bases, with 7 bases left between them. The CDR3 DNA sequence: TGTGCCAGCATTGCAGATAGCAATCAGCCCCAGCATTTT. It specifies CASIADSNQPQHF.

The chain joins TRBV6-4 to TRBJ2-1; 10 bases fit TRBD2. This CDR3 contains 16 residues. Per germline, CDR1 MRHNA and CDR2 SNTAGT. V shed 6 bases, J shed 4 bases, and the junction held 9 bases outside the gene matches. For the CDR3, the DNA is TGTGCCAGCAGCTACTTAGGACTAGCGGTTTACAATGAGCAGTTCTTC. Its protein product is CASSYLGLAVYNEQFF.

The chain has TRBV5-1 and TRBJ2-2; TRBD2 is a possible D gene (5 bases). V lost 3 bases and J 4 bases, leaving 7 bases between the germline ends. Germline CDR1 SGHRS, CDR2 YFSETQ. The CDR3 length is 13 residues. The CDR3 bases are TGCGCCAGCAGCTGGACTGTCACCGGGGAGCTGTTTTTT. Protein product: CASSWTVTGELFF.

This chain links TRBV11-1 with TRBJ2-1; no definite D call. V lost 1 base and J lost 6, with 7 bases in between. Germline V gene sequence: CDR1 SGHAT, CDR2 FQDESV (reference sequence). This CDR3 is 13 amino acids long. CDR3 protein: CASSLGAPNEQFF. In DNA, the CDR3 is TGTGCCAGCAGCTTAGGGGCCCCCAATGAGCAGTTCTTC.

J is TRBJ2-7 and V is TRBV9; 12 nucleotides align to TRBD2. The CDR3 totals 16 residues. In germline, CDR1 is SGDLS, CDR2 YYNGEE. Trimming took 6 bases from V and 1 from J; bases not matched to a gene: 8. The CDR3 DNA reads as TGTGCCAGCATCCTCCCCGGGACTAGCGGGTCCTACGAGCAGTACTTC. Its protein product is CASILPGTSGSYEQYF.

The gene calls are TRBV7-8 and TRBJ2-5, with a weak D call TRBD2 (5 bases). The CDR3 is made up of 14 amino acids. The germline V gene has CDR1 SGHVS and CDR2 FQNEAQ. The V end lost 1 base, the J end lost 1 base, and 7 bases lay between the germline ends. This CDR3 is CASSLGEIQETQYF. As DNA, the CDR3 is TGTGCCAGCAGCTTAGGGGAGATCCAAGAGACCCAGTACTTC.

The chain couples TRBV27 to TRBJ1-5; tentative D call: TRBD1 (6 bases). The CDR3 spans 14 residues. Germline lookup yields CDR1 MNHEY and CDR2 SMNVEV (reference sequence). The V end was cut by 6 bases, the J end by 1 base, with 10 bases between. CDR3 loop: CASSPGQSNQPQHF. The CDR3 DNA reads TGTGCCAGCAGCCCAGGACAGAGCAATCAGCCCCAGCATTTT.

This clone was counted a few times. V gene TRBV24-1 combines with J gene TRBJ2-2; TRBD2 matches at 9 bases. V lost 5 bases to trimming and J lost 5 bases; unmatched junction nucleotides: 5. Per the germline V gene, CDR1 is KGHDR and CDR2 is SFDVKD. The CDR3 is 15 amino acids. The CDR3 bases are TGTGCCACCAGTGGTAGCGGGAGCGGGACCGGGGAGCTGTTTTTT. It codes for CATSGSGSGTGELFF.

The DNA of the CDR3 is TGCAGCGCTCTAGACCCAGGGCCGGCTAATGAAAAACTGTTTTTT. Translation: CSALDPGPANEKLFF. V usage is TRBV29-1 and J usage is TRBJ1-4; D is perhaps TRBD1 (5 bases). CDR3 size: 15 residues. Germline CDR1 reads SQVTM; CDR2 reads ANQGSEA. The V gene lost 7 bases and the J gene lost 3 bases, with 18 bases spanning the gap.

The chain combines TRBV11-3 with TRBJ2-5; 7 positions match TRBD2. V lost 5 bases and J lost 4; bases outside the gene matches: 10. CDR1 and CDR2 (germline): SGHNT, YENEEA. The CDR3 is 15 amino acids. CDR3 coding DNA: TGTGCCAGCAGCGCCTGGGGCGGGGGACCAGAGACCCAGTACTTC. This translates into CASSAWGGGPETQYF. The full variable domain, completed using reference TRBV11-3 and TRBJ2-5, is EAGVVQSPRYKIIEKKQPVAFWCNPISGHNTLYWYLQNLGQGPELLIRYENEEAVDDSQLPKDRFSAERLKGVDSTLKIQPAELGDSAVYLCASSAWGGGPETQYFGPGTRLLVL.

This chain uses TRBV6-1 with TRBJ1-2, with 8 bases identical to TRBD1. This CDR3 region has 15 residues. V was clipped by 0 bases and J by 13 bases; unmatched bases: 13. From germline, CDR1 is MNHNS and CDR2 SASEGT. CDR3: CASSEALQGVNPLTF. CDR3 coding DNA: TGTGCCAGCAGTGAAGCTTTACAGGGGGTGAACCCCCTCACCTTC.

The V call is TRBV7-6, the J call TRBJ1-2; possible D gene TRBD1, 5 bases. V shed 5 bases and J shed 8 bases, with 15 bases lying between them. The CDR3 spans 13 residues. CDR1 is SGHVS and CDR2 is FNYEAQ in the germline V gene. CDR3 coding DNA: TGTGCCAGCAGCCTCACTGGGGCAGTAGGCTACACCTTC. This translates into CASSLTGAVGYTF.

The chain is built from TRBV18 and TRBJ1-6; D unresolved. The CDR3 covers 17 residues. The V end lost 3 bases, the J end lost 10 bases, and 22 bases lay between the germline ends. CDR1 and CDR2 from the germline V gene are KGHSH and LQKENI. The CDR3 DNA sequence: TGTGCCAGCTCACCTCTTGATAACGGTAGCTTAGGATCACCCCTCCACTTT. It translates to CASSPLDNGSLGSPLHF.